Following are 14 T cell receptor beta chains from one sample sequenced in a study of cytomegalovirus exposure and HLA in healthy donors. PCR involved 60 Vbeta and 13 Jbeta primers. Measured with immunoSEQ multiplex PCR; TCRdb has only the in-frame clones, and not every one. The repertoire holds roughly 180,000 clones, approximately 85% seen once, with about 9.3% in the top ten. The sequenced sample consisted of PBMCs. The source of these receptors is a man between 18 and 35 years old in good health and CMV-seropositive.

V gene TRBV9 combines with J gene TRBJ2-7, with 9 bases lining up with TRBD1. In germline, CDR1 is SGDLS, CDR2 YYNGEE. The CDR3 runs to 16 residues. Germline trimming cut 4 bases from V and 0 bases from J; bases unmatched to any gene: 8. CDR3 DNA: TGTGCCAGCAGCCCGAGGGACAGGGAGGGCTCCTACGAGCAGTACTTC. As protein: CASSPRDREGSYEQYF.

This rearrangement joins TRBV6-5 to TRBJ1-5; 7 bases match TRBD1. With V trimmed by 5 bases and J by 3 bases, 4 bases remained unmatched. This CDR3 comprises 14 residues. The germline V gene encodes CDR1 MNHEY and CDR2 SVGAGI. The CDR3 DNA reads as TGTGCCAGCAGTGGCGGGACAGTCAATCAGCCCCAGCATTTT. This translates into CASSGGTVNQPQHF.

This clone was found a few times. V gene TRBV5-6 combines with J gene TRBJ2-1; no clear D. This CDR3 spans 13 amino acids. The V gene's germline CDR1 is SGHDT and CDR2 YYEEEE. Trimming left V 1 base short and J 10 bases short, with 12 bases between. The chain's CDR3 is CASSLSGIGEQFF. In nucleotides, the CDR3 is TGTGCCAGCAGCTTGTCGGGTATTGGGGAGCAGTTCTTC.

This chain connects TRBV27 to TRBJ1-2; D remains unclear. CDR3 size: 15 residues. The V end lost 0 bases, the J end lost 3 bases, and 11 bases lay between the germline ends. CDR1 is MNHEY and CDR2 is SMNVEV in the germline V gene (reference sequence). CDR3 nucleotide sequence: TGTGCCAGCAGTTTATCGAAACTGCGGCACTATGGCTACACCTTC. As protein: CASSLSKLRHYGYTF.

This clone was observed once. This chain uses TRBV5-1 with TRBJ1-2; D not resolved. CDR1 is SGHRS and CDR2 is YFSETQ in the germline V gene. V lost 4 bases to trimming and J lost 4 bases, with 17 bases between them. CDR3 size: 15 residues. The CDR3 nucleotides read TGCGCCAGCAGCACCTTCTCCGGGGATGGCTATGGCTACACCTTC. Translated: CASSTFSGDGYGYTF.

This chain joins TRBV28 and TRBJ2-6, with D perhaps matching TRBD2 (6 bases). Trimming cost V 3 bases and J 16 bases, with 22 bases left between them. Germline assignment: CDR1 MDHEN and CDR2 SYDVKM. CDR3 length: 15 amino acids. The CDR3 nucleotides read TGTGCCAGCAGTTTGCGGGGCGCCGACACTCTACCGCTGACTTTC. Its translation is CASSLRGADTLPLTF.

The gene calls are TRBV27 and TRBJ2-7; possibly TRBD1 for D (5 bases). This CDR3 spans 14 amino acids. CDR1 is MNHEY, CDR2 SMNVEV, per germline (reference sequence). V was clipped by 3 bases and J by 5 bases, with 14 bases between them. The DNA of the CDR3 is TGTGCCAGCAGTTTGGGTGGGGCTTTCAACGAGCAGTACTTC. Translating gives CASSLGGAFNEQYF.

The chain is built from TRBV30 and TRBJ1-4, with D unclear. Trimming shortened V by 0 bases and J by 0 bases, and 11 bases separated the two germline ends. CDR3 size: 16 residues. Germline V gene sequence: CDR1 GTSNPN, CDR2 SVGIG (reference sequence). The chain's CDR3 is CAWSVLGSSTNEKLFF. CDR3 nucleotides: TGTGCCTGGAGTGTACTAGGAAGCTCAACTAATGAAAAACTGTTTTTT.

J is TRBJ2-2 and V is TRBV2, with D maybe TRBD1 (6 bases). Deletions cut 10 bases from V and 6 bases from J, with 24 bases between. Germline-derived CDR1 and CDR2 are SNHLY and FYNNEI. This CDR3 region has 16 residues. The DNA for the CDR3 is TGTGCCACCAACTTCCCGGGACAAGGAAGGCCCGGGGAGCTGTTTTTT. Its protein product is CATNFPGQGRPGELFF.

The chain recombines TRBV27 with TRBJ2-3; maybe TRBD2 (5 bases). Trimming pared 7 bases from V and 1 base from J, leaving 6 bases between. This CDR3 is built from 12 residues. Germline V gene sequence: CDR1 MNHEY, CDR2 SMNVEV (reference sequence). The CDR3 region has the DNA TGTGCCAGCATGCGGGGCACAGATACGCAGTATTTT. Translated: CASMRGTDTQYF.

The chain is built from TRBV4-1 and TRBJ2-3; 7 nucleotides agree with TRBD1. This CDR3 is built from 16 residues. Germline CDR1 reads MGHRA; CDR2 reads YSYEKL. With V trimmed by 4 bases and J by 0 bases, 7 bases remained unmatched. The CDR3 protein is CASSPIGGFSTDTQYF. For the CDR3, the DNA is TGCGCCAGCAGCCCGATAGGGGGCTTTAGCACAGATACGCAGTATTTT.

The rearrangement links TRBV25-1 to TRBJ2-7; D is unclear. Germline CDR1 is MGHDK and CDR2 is SYGVNS. This CDR3 comprises 11 residues. The ends were cut back, 1 base at V and 4 bases at J, with 2 bases in the middle. CDR3 sequence: CASSESYEQYF. The DNA of the CDR3 is TGTGCCAGCAGTGAATCGTACGAGCAGTACTTC.

The rearrangement joins TRBV6-5 to TRBJ2-7, with TRBD1 as a possible D gene (6 bases). V was trimmed by 2 bases and J by 2 bases, leaving 13 bases between them. The CDR3 runs to 15 residues. Germline lookup yields CDR1 MNHEY and CDR2 SVGAGI. The CDR3 is CASSYPWTEPYEQYF. The CDR3 DNA follows: TGTGCCAGCAGTTACCCCTGGACAGAACCCTACGAGCAGTACTTC.

This chain connects TRBV6-5 to TRBJ1-1, with 7 bases fitting TRBD1. V gave up 7 bases and J gave up 0 bases; unmatched junction bases: 8. Germline CDR1 reads MNHEY; CDR2 reads SVGAGI. The CDR3 is 15 residues long. The CDR3 loop reads CASMASGQMNTEAFF. CDR3 bases: TGTGCCAGCATGGCGTCGGGACAGATGAACACTGAAGCTTTCTTT.